The clone carrying this T cell receptor (beta chain) occurred a few times. This entry comes from a study of T-cell memory formation after mild COVID-19. TCRdb reprocessed the 5' RACE reads with MiXCR, giving one entry per CDR3 protein. The sample holds about 270,000 distinct CDR3 sequences, about 16% seen once. This CDR3 is 14 amino acids long. V was trimmed by 7 bases and J by 2 bases, leaving 9 bases between them. Germline CDR1 is LNHDA and CDR2 is SQIVND (reference sequence). The V call is TRBV19, the J call TRBJ2-6, with D unresolved. Sequencing used PBMCs or a T cell subset sorted from them (not recorded which). This receptor was taken from a man in his late teens or twenties who had mild COVID-19 (a few samples of this study predate the infection). Cell type and time point are not known. This CDR3 reads CASNGVAGANVLTF. The DNA of the CDR3 is TGTGCCAGTAATGGAGTGGCTGGGGCCAACGTCCTGACTTTC. The variable domain in full, with the rest retrieved from reference TRBV19 and TRBJ2-6, is DGGITQSPKYLFRKEGQNVTLSCEQNLNHDAMYWYRQDPGQGLRLIYYSQIVNDFQKGDIAEGYSVSREKKESFPLTVTSAQKNPTAFYLCASNGVAGANVLTFGAGSRLTVL.